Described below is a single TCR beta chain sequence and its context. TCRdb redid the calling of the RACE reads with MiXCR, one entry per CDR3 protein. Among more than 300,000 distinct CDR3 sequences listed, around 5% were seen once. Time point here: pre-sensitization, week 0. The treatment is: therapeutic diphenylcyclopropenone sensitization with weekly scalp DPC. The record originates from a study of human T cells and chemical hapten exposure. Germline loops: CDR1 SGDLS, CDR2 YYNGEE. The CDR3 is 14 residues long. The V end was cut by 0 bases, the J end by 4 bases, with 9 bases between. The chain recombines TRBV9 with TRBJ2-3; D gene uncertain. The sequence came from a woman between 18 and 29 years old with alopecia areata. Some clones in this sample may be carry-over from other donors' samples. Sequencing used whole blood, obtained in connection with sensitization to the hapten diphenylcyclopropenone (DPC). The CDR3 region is CASSVDAVPDTQYF. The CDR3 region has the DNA TGTGCCAGCAGCGTAGATGCTGTCCCAGATACGCAGTATTTT.